This TCR beta chain stems from a study of T cell responses to AZD1222 COVID-19 vaccine. Study-level background: Recipients boosted at about 4 weeks or about 12 weeks are pooled.

Germline loops: CDR1 LGHDT, CDR2 YNNKEL (reference sequence). The CDR3 is 15 amino acids. J gave up 5 bases and V 7 bases, and 9 bases lay outside the gene matches. In regard to this clone: Its matching antigen is unknown.

The assay was immunoSEQ multiplex PCR, and TCRdb's table has in-frame clones only and misses some. The table shows 130,000 or so clones, with 90% to 95% occurring only once. Findings and caveats of the study: White British ancestry dominated among donors, who included more females, and clonal diversity was possibly underestimated. Spike-specific TCR breadth and depth both grew after two AZD1222 doses.

The sample in question was peripheral blood, obtained on day 0 of AZD1222 vaccination. V usage is TRBV3-1 (or the pseudogene TRBV3-2) and J usage is TRBJ2-5, with 11 bases lining up with TRBD2. This clonotype was sampled from an adult in good health. CDR3 nucleotides: TGTGCCAGCACCCGGCTAGCGGGAGGCCCGGAGACCCAGTACTTC. Translation gives CASTRLAGGPETQYF.